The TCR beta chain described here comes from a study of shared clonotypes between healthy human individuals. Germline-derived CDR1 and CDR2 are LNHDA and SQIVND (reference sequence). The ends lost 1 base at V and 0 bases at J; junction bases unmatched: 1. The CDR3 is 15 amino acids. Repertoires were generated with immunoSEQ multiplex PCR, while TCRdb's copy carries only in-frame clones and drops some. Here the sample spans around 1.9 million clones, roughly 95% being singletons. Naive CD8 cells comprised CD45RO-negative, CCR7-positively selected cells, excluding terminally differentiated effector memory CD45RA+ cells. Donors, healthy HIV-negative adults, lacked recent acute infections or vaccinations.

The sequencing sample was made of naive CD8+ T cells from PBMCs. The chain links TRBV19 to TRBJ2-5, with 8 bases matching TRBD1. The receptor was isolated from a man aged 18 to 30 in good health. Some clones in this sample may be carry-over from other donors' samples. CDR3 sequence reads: CASSIGQGYQETQYF. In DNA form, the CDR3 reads TGTGCCAGTAGTATAGGACAGGGGTACCAAGAGACCCAGTACTTC.